This entry lists 6 T cell receptor beta chains sequenced from one sample in a study of T cell repertoires in cytomegalovirus infection. TCRdb re-called the reads with MiXCR, one entry per CDR3 protein. This table holds hundreds of thousands of distinct CDR3 sequences, 11% found once. The sequencing input was PBMCs. All receptors derive from a human donor in good health (CMV status not recorded). Some clones in this sample may be carry-over from other donors' samples.

This clonotype has ten or more counts. The chain employs TRBV7-3 and TRBJ2-1, with D tentatively TRBD1 (6 bases). V was clipped by 4 bases and J by 6 bases, with 22 bases between them. This CDR3 is built from 17 residues. CDR1 and CDR2 from the germline V gene are SGHTA and FQGTGA. The CDR3 DNA is TGTGCCAGCAGCTCGGTATTCGAACAGGGCACGGTCAATGAGCAGTTCTTC. It translates to CASSSVFEQGTVNEQFF.

This clonotype was seen ten or more times. The V and J genes are TRBV7-2 and TRBJ2-4; 11 bases are shared with TRBD2. Germline CDR1 SGHTA, CDR2 FQGNSA. The CDR3 is 18 amino acids. The trim removed 5 bases at V and 0 bases at J, leaving 9 bases unmatched. CDR3 amino acids: CASSLGLAGGLAKNIQYF. In DNA, the CDR3 is TGTGCCAGCAGCCTAGGACTAGCGGGCGGACTAGCCAAAAACATTCAGTACTTC.

This clonotype was seen ten or more times. The chain uses TRBV4-2 and TRBJ1-2; D remains unclear. Trimming removed 1 base at V and 2 bases at J, with 8 bases between. The CDR3 is made up of 14 amino acids. Per germline, CDR1 LGHNA and CDR2 YNFKEQ. The CDR3 region has the DNA TGTGCCAGCAGCCAAGGCACAGCCAACTATGGCTACACCTTC. The encoded protein is CASSQGTANYGYTF.

The sample holds one count of this clonotype. The V gene is TRBV7-2, the J gene TRBJ2-5; D unresolved. CDR1 SGHTA and CDR2 FQGNSA come from the germline V gene. V was cut by 2 bases and J by 7 bases, with 11 bases left in between. CDR3 length: 13 residues. The CDR3 loop is CASSLLGWGTQYF. As DNA, the CDR3 is TGTGCCAGCAGCTTACTGGGGTGGGGGACCCAGTACTTC.

This clonotype has at least ten counts. This sequence joins TRBV11-1 and TRBJ2-2; 9 nucleotides agree with TRBD1. This CDR3 is 14 amino acids long. V shed 5 bases, J shed 3 bases, and the junction held 1 base outside the gene matches. CDR1 is SGHAT and CDR2 is FQDESV in the germline V gene (reference sequence). CDR3 region: CASSRDRDTGELFF. The CDR3 region has the DNA TGTGCCAGCAGCCGGGACAGGGACACCGGGGAGCTGTTTTTT.

This clonotype was observed at least ten times. The chain is built from TRBV7-8 and TRBJ2-7, with a weak D call TRBD2 (7 bases). Trimming took 5 bases from V and 6 from J, leaving 14 bases between them. Germline V lookup: CDR1 SGHVS, CDR2 FQNEAQ. The CDR3 contains 13 residues. The DNA of the CDR3 is TGTGCCAGCAGCCTAGGGGGGGGGATCGAGCAGTACTTC. Encoded protein: CASSLGGGIEQYF.